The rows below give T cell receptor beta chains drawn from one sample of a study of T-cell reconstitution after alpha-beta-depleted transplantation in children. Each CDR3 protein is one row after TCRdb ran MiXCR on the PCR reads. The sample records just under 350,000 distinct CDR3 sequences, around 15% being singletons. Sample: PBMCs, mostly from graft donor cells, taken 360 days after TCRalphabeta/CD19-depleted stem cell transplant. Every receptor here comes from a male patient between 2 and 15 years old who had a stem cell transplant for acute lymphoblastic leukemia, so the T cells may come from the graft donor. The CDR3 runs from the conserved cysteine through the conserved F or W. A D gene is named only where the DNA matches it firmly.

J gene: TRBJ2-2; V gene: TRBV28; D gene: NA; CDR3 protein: CASSFTIDGSGELFF
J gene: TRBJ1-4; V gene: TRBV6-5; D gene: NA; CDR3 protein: CASRGERGGEKLFF
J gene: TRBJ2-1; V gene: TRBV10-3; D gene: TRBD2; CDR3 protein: CAICREARASEQFF
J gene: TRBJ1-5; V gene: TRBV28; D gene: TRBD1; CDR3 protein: CASSTLGQGSNQPQHF
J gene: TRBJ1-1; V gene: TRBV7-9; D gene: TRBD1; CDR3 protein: CASSRQGNTEAFF
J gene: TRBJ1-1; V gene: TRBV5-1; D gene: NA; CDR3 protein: CASSSGEEANTEAFF
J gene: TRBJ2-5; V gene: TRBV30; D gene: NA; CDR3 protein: CAWSSANQETQYF
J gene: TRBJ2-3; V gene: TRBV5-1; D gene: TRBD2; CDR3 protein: CASSLATSGRSDTQYF
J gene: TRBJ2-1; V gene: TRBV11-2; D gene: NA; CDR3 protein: CASSLEDSSYNEQFF
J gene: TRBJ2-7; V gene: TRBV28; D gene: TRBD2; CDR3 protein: CASSSLSGDEYEQYF
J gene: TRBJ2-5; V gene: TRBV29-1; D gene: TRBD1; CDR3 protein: CSVEYWDRARETQYF
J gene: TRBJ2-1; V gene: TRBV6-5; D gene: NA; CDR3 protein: CASSYTRDINEQFF
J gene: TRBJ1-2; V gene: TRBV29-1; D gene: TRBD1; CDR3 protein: CSVGQGNYGYTF
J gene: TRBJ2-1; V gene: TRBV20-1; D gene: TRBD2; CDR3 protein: CSARDTGMGTSGSVPFPGEQFF
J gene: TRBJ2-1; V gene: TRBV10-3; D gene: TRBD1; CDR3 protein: CAISRVGQGISYNEQFF
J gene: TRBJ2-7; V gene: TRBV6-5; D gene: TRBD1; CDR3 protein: CASSYPGQVYEQYF
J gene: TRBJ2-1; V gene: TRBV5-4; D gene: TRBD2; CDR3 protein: CASSPPAGGLGYNEQFF
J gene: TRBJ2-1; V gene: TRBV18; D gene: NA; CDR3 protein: CASSPMGLEQFF
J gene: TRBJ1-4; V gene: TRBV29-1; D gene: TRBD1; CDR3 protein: CSVGGRGIREKLFF
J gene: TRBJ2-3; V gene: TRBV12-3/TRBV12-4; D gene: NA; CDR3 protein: CASSKRTDTQYF
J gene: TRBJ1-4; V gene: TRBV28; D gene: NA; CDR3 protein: CASSVSGHNEKLFF
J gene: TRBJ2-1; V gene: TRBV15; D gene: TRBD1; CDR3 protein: CATSSRGILATVNEQFF
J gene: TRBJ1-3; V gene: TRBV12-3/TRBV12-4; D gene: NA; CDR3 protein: CASSFVTSGNTIYF
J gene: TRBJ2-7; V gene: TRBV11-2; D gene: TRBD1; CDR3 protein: CASHFRSGGSKAYEQYF
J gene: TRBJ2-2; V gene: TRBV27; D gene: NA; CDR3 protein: CASGQIRAVNTGELFF
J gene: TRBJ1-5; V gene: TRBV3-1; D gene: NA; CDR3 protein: CASSRTVSNQPQHF
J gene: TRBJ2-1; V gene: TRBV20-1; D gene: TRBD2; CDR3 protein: CSATLISSGANNEQFF
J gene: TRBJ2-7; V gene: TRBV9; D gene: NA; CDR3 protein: CASSVAMGASRYEQYF
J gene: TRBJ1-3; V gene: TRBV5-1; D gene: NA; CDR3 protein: CASSLEDFTGNTIYF
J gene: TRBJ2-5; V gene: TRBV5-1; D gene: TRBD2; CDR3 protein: CASRLTSAETQYF
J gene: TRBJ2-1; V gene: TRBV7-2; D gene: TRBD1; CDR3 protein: CASRQGALYNEQFF
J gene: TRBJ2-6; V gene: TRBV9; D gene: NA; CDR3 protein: CASSAGTTFSGANVLTF
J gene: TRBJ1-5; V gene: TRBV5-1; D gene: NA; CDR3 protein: CASSLSGGAYQPQHF
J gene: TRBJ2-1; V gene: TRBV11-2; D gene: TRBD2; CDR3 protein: CASSWSTSPGSEQFF
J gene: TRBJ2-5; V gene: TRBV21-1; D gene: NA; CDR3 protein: CASSKEGLRKQGAQETQYF